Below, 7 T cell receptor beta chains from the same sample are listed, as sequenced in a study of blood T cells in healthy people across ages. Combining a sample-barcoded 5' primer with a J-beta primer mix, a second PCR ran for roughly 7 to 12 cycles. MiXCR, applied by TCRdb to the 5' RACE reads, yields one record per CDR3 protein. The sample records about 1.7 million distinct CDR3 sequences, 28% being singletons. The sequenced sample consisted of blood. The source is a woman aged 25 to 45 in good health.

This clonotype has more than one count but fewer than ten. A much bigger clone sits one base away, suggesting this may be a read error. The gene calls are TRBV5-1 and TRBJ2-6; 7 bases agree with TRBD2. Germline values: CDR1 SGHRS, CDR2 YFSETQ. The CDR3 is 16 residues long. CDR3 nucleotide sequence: TGCGCCAGCAGCAGGACCCTAGCGGCTGGGGCCAACGTCCCGACTTTC. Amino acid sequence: CASSRTLAAGANVPTF.

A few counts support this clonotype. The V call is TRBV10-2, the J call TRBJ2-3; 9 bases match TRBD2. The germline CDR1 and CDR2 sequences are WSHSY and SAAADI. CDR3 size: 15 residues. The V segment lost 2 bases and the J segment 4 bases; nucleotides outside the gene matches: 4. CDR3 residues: CASSEGGGASDTQYF. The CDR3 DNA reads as TGCGCCAGCAGTGAGGGCGGGGGGGCCTCAGATACGCAGTATTTT.

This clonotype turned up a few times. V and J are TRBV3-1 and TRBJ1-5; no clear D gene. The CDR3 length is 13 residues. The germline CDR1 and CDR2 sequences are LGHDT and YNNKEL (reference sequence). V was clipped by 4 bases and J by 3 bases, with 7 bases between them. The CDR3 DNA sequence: TGTGCCAGCAGCCCAAAGGCCAATCAGCCCCAGCATTTT. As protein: CASSPKANQPQHF.

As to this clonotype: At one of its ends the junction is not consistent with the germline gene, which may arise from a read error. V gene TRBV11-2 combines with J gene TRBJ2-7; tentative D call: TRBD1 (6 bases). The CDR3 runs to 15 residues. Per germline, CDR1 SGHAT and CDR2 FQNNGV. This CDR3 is CASSLGQGHSYERYF. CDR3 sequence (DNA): TGTGCCAGCAGCTTAGGTCAGGGACATTCCTACGAGCGGTACTTC.

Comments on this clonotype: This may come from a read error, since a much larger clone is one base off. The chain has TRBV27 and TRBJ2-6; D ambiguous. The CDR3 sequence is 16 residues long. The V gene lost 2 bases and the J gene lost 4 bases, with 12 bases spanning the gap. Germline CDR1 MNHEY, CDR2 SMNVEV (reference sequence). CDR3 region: CASSLSLGLGANVLTF. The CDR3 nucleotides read TGTGCCAGCAGTTTAAGTTTGGGCTTGGGGGCCAACGTCCTGACTTTC.

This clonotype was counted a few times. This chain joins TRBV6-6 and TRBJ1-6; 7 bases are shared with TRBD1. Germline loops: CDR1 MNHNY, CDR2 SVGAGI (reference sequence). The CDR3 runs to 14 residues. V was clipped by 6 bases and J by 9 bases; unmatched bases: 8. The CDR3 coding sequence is TGTGCCAGCAGAGAAACAGGGGTGGGTTCACCCCTCCACTTT. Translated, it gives CASRETGVGSPLHF.

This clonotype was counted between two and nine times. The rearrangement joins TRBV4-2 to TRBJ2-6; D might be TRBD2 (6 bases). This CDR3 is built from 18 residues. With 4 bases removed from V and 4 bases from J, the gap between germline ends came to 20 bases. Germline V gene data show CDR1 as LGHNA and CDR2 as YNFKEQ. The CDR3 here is CASSLYGGEWAGANVLTF. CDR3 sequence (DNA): TGTGCCAGCAGCCTCTACGGCGGGGAATGGGCCGGGGCCAACGTCCTGACTTTC.